This TCR beta chain derives from a study of blood T cell repertoires in COVID-19. Study-wide context: Sources were T cells, B-cell-depleted T cells, or PBMCs; the material itself was cDNA or gDNA.

Original methodology: It was from reference gene primer amplification that nucleated cell counts were estimated. Clones were sequenced by immunoSEQ multiplex PCR, and TCRdb holds only the in-frame ones, with some missing. V, J and clone size were drawn from that table, and D and trimming were deduced from the DNA. The sample holds about 180,000 clones, over 70% seen once. Across fewer than 25 US areas, participants ranged in age from 18 to 89 years. Shortly before study entry, within 2 weeks, exposed participants had met a COVID-19 case. V dropped 6 bases and J dropped 0 bases, with 12 bases sitting between them. The CDR3 length is 15 residues. In germline, CDR1 is LGHDT, CDR2 YNNKEL (reference sequence).

This TCR was recovered from a man aged 55 to 69 who had been exposed to COVID-19. The chain uses TRBV3-1 (or the pseudogene TRBV3-2) and TRBJ1-5; no firm D call. The source material was PBMCs or T cells enriched from blood (not recorded which). CDR3 protein: CASSQAGSSNQPQHF. In nucleotides, the CDR3 is TGTGCCAGCAGTCAGGCTGGGAGTAGCAATCAGCCCCAGCATTTT.